The text below deals with one T cell receptor beta chain. Blood, whole and unfractionated, served as the source for total RNA extraction. Attachment of unique molecular identifiers to individual cDNA molecules was performed in the library. TCRdb reanalysed the 5' RACE reads using MiXCR and keeps one entry per CDR3 protein. The repertoire has about 81,000 distinct CDR3 sequences, roughly 8.4% of them found once; the top ten carry under 2.5%. The CDR3 is 16 residues long. V gave up 6 bases and J gave up 1 base, with 16 bases separating them. Germline V gene lookup returns CDR1 DFQATT and CDR2 SNEGSKA (reference sequence). This sample is drawn from a study of human T cells and chemical hapten exposure.

The receptor's source is a male donor in good health. V is TRBV20-1 and J is TRBJ1-6, with D perhaps TRBD1 (6 bases). CDR3 residues: CSALGAGASYNSPLHF. The DNA of the CDR3 is TGCAGTGCCCTTGGGGCGGGGGCGTCCTATAATTCACCCCTCCACTTT.